The subject of this entry is one T cell receptor beta chain. Antigen unknown. Naive CD8+ T cells were CD45RO-CCR7+CD27+CD95-. The method, 5' RACE with UMI labels, was used to prepare the TRB cDNA libraries. Following a re-call of the 5' RACE reads, TCRdb has one entry per CDR3 protein and lacks DNA. The sample table sets out about 60,000 distinct CDR3 sequences. The data derive from a study of CXCR3-negative and CXCR3-positive naive CD8 T cells. About the study: Each library held about 1.5 +/- 0.3 million TRB reads, approximately 130 million in total. Study conclusions and caveats: For CXCR3-positive naive cells, TRB CDR3s were more hydrophobic than those of CXCR3-negative naive cells. Memory cells showed distinct TRBV-TRBJ patterns, while the two naive subsets matched. Much lower diversity was found in memory CD8+ cells, while both naive subsets had comparably high diversity.

Material: naive CXCR3+ CD8+ T cells from blood. Noted subset: CD45RO-CCR7+CD27+CD95- naive CD8+ T cells expressing CXCR3 (TNR3+). This clonotype was obtained from a human donor in good health. Some clones in this sample may be carry-over from other donors' samples.

CDR3 in amino acids: CASSSRGLSEAFF. This chain connects TRBV28 to TRBJ1-1; without DNA, the TCRdb call of TRBD1 cannot be checked. The CDR3 is made up of 13 amino acids. CDR1 MDHEN and CDR2 SYDVKM come from the germline V gene.